Shown below are 14 T cell receptor beta chains from a single sample sequenced in a study of blood T cell repertoires in COVID-19. Produced via immunoSEQ multiplex PCR; TCRdb's table is partial and in-frame only. The sample carries some 500,000 clones, 85% to 90% recorded once. The sample consisted of peripheral blood. These receptors originate from a woman aged 45-65 years with COVID-19, enrolled during active disease.

V gene TRBV6-5 combines with J gene TRBJ2-2, with 9 bases matching TRBD2. The junction had 4 bases not matched to a gene; V was cut back by 6 bases and J by 2 bases. The CDR3 is 15 residues long. Germline CDR1 and CDR2: MNHEY and SVGAGI. The CDR3 DNA follows: TGTGCCAGCAGATCTAGCGGGGCAAACACCGGGGAGCTGTTTTTT. This translates into CASRSSGANTGELFF.

The rearrangement uses TRBV2 and TRBJ2-1, with D possibly TRBD2 on 6 matching bases. This CDR3 is 15 amino acids long. CDR1 SNHLY and CDR2 FYNNEI come from the germline V gene. V gave up 3 bases and J gave up 8 bases, with 17 bases separating them. The CDR3 DNA is TGTGCCAGCAGTGACAGGGAGGTTGTTTATTATGAGCAGTTCTTC. It encodes CASSDREVVYYEQFF.

The chain links TRBV11-2 to TRBJ2-7, with TRBD1 matching over 7 bases. The ends lost 4 bases at V and 0 bases at J; junction bases unmatched: 15. This CDR3 has 18 residues. Germline V gene data show CDR1 as SGHAT and CDR2 as FQNNGV. DNA of the CDR3: TGTGCCAGCAGCTCGACCTTGGGACAGCGTGAGAACTCCTACGAGCAGTACTTC. Its protein is CASSSTLGQRENSYEQYF.

The rearrangement uses TRBV27 and TRBJ1-1; TRBD1 agrees at 9 bases. V lost 6 bases to trimming and J lost 3 bases; unmatched junction nucleotides: 11. CDR3 size: 16 residues. CDR1 is MNHEY and CDR2 is SMNVEV in the germline V gene (reference sequence). For the CDR3, the DNA is TGTGCCAGCAGGTTCCCCACAGGGGGCGCGGACACTGAAGCTTTCTTT. Translating it yields CASRFPTGGADTEAFF.

Concerning this clone: This sample includes further DNA sequences coding for the same CDR3. The rearrangement uses TRBV7-2 and TRBJ2-5; TRBD2 aligns across 9 bases. V dropped 2 bases and J dropped 5; count of bases not matched to a gene: 0. This CDR3 has 13 residues. CDR1 is SGHTA, CDR2 FQGNSA, per germline. The chain's CDR3 is CASSLSGGETQYF. The CDR3 coding sequence is TGTGCCAGCAGCTTAAGCGGGGGGGAGACCCAGTACTTC.

The rearrangement links TRBV7-9 to TRBJ1-3; weak D call: TRBD1 (5 bases). Trimming cost V 10 bases and J 0 bases, with 10 bases left between them. Germline-derived CDR1 and CDR2 are SEHNR and FQNEAQ (reference sequence). The CDR3 has 13 residues. The CDR3 nucleotides read TGTGCCATCACGACAGCCTCTGGAAACACCATATATTTT. This gives the protein CAITTASGNTIYF.

This chain uses TRBV27 with TRBJ1-5; 10 bases agree with TRBD1. J gave up 10 bases and V 0 bases, and 9 bases lay outside the gene matches. Germline V gene data show CDR1 as MNHEY and CDR2 as SMNVEV (reference sequence). This CDR3 contains 16 residues. CDR3 in DNA: TGTGCCAGCAGTTTATCCTTGCGGGACAGGGGTTCTCCCCAGCATTTT. Translation gives CASSLSLRDRGSPQHF.

The rearrangement joins TRBV28 to TRBJ1-2; D uncertain. V dropped 6 bases and J dropped 2 bases, with 13 bases sitting between them. The CDR3 extends over 14 amino acids. Germline assignment: CDR1 MDHEN and CDR2 SYDVKM. CDR3 coding DNA: TGTGCCAGCAGCATCGGAGGACGGAACTATGGCTACACCTTC. Its protein product is CASSIGGRNYGYTF.

The genes are TRBV3-1 (or the pseudogene TRBV3-2) and TRBJ1-1; D gene uncertain. V dropped 4 bases and J dropped 1 base, with 10 bases sitting between them. From germline, CDR1 is LGHDT and CDR2 YNNKEL (reference sequence). This CDR3 region has 14 residues. CDR3 sequence reads: CASSRRGQNTEAFF. The DNA of the CDR3 is TGTGCCAGCAGCCGACGAGGGCAGAACACTGAAGCTTTCTTT.

Regarding this clone: Other DNA sequences in the same sample also yield this CDR3. The chain has TRBV19 and TRBJ2-1; D is perhaps TRBD1 (6 bases). Germline V gives CDR1 LNHDA, CDR2 SQIVND (reference sequence). The CDR3 spans 12 residues. V was trimmed by 3 bases and J by 7 bases, leaving 7 bases between them. CDR3 loop: CASSMRGNEQFF. CDR3 DNA sequence: TGTGCCAGTAGTATGAGGGGGAATGAGCAGTTCTTC.

The genes are TRBV24-1 and TRBJ1-2; tentative D call: TRBD1 (6 bases). Trimming stripped 1 base from V and 4 bases from J, with 9 bases between. This CDR3 is built from 14 residues. Germline CDR1 KGHDR, CDR2 SFDVKD. This CDR3 is CATSDFPRGYGYTF. The CDR3 region has the DNA TGTGCCACCAGTGATTTTCCCAGGGGCTATGGCTACACCTTC.

This clone has just one count. The J gene is TRBJ2-3, the V gene TRBV5-1; 8 bases are a match to TRBD2. J gave up 2 bases and V 5 bases, and 10 bases lay outside the gene matches. There are 16 residues in the CDR3. Germline V CDR1 and CDR2: SGHRS, YFSETQ. The CDR3 DNA follows: TGCGCCAGCAGTACGGGAGGCGGGGGGTACACAGATACGCAGTATTTT. It encodes CASSTGGGGYTDTQYF.

The chain carries TRBV9 and TRBJ2-1; 7 bases match TRBD2. Unmatched junction bases numbered 13, after V lost 3 bases and J lost 10 bases. The germline CDR1 and CDR2 sequences are SGDLS and YYNGEE. This CDR3 spans 15 amino acids. CDR3 in DNA: TGTGCCAGCAGCGCACGGGAGGCGGGTCTGAACGAGCAGTTCTTC. Its translation: CASSAREAGLNEQFF.

The chain carries TRBV9 and TRBJ1-2; D uncertain. The V and J ends lost 0 bases and 2 bases respectively, with 8 bases between them. CDR1 is SGDLS and CDR2 is YYNGEE in the germline V gene. This CDR3 comprises 14 residues. The CDR3 is CASSVASENYGYTF. The CDR3 DNA reads as TGTGCCAGCAGCGTAGCTTCCGAGAACTATGGCTACACCTTC.